This is a list of T cell receptor beta chains from one sample in a study of T cell responses to AZD1222 COVID-19 vaccine. Profiled with immunoSEQ multiplex PCR; TCRdb holds only in-frame clones, not every one. The sample includes 140,000 to 150,000 clones, about 90% of them seen just once. Material: peripheral blood, obtained 28 days after the second AZD1222 dose. These receptors originate from an adult who received the AZD1222 COVID-19 vaccine. CDR3s include the opening cysteine and the closing phenylalanine or tryptophan. The order of the fields is V gene, clone size, J gene, D gene, CDR3 DNA, CDR3 protein. D genes are given only for firm matches. Expanded clones get a size class; other rows say once, few or many, or leave the size out.

>TRBV5-6|.|TRBJ2-7|TRBD2
TGTGCCAGCAGCTTCGGGGTAGCGGGAGGGACAACCTACGAGCAGTACTTC
CASSFGVAGGTTYEQYF
>TRBV19|.|TRBJ2-1|TRBD2
TGTGCCAGTAGTATCGGTGTCGGGACTACCTACAATGAGCAGTTCTTC
CASSIGVGTTYNEQFF
>TRBV15|.|TRBJ2-5|.
TGTGCCACCAGCAGAGATCGGGGCCAAGAGACCCAGTACTTC
CATSRDRGQETQYF
>TRBV28|.|TRBJ1-1|.
TGTGCCAGCACCTCTCCTCTTAATCGCGTCAGGGGATCACACCAGAACACTGAAGCTTTCTTT
CASTSPLNRVRGSHQNTEAFF
>TRBV6-2/TRBV6-3|.|TRBJ2-5|TRBD2
TGTGCCAGCAGTTACCCAAACGGGACTAGCGGGTTCTATAAAGAGACCCAGTACTTC
CASSYPNGTSGFYKETQYF
>TRBV6-2/TRBV6-3|few|TRBJ2-5|TRBD2
TGTGCCAGCACCCCTAGCGGGAGTGGGGAGACCCAGTACTTC
CASTPSGSGETQYF
>TRBV9|.|TRBJ2-7|.
TGTGCCAGCAGCCCATCTCCTGACAGGCTCGAGCAGTACTTC
CASSPSPDRLEQYF
>TRBV5-4|.|TRBJ2-3|TRBD2
TGTGCCAGCAGCTTCCAGGGAGGGAGTGAGACAGATACGCAGTATTTT
CASSFQGGSETDTQYF
>TRBV6-2/TRBV6-3|.|TRBJ1-2|.
TGTGCCAGCAGCAGACAGGTTTATGGCTACACCTTC
CASSRQVYGYTF
>TRBV28|.|TRBJ1-2|.
TGTGCCAGCAGGCCTATCTCAGCTGAAGGGGCTCTCTATGGCTACACCTTC
CASRPISAEGALYGYTF
>TRBV24-1|.|TRBJ1-2|TRBD1
TGTGCCACCAGTGAACAGGGGGGCTATGGCTACACCTTC
CATSEQGGYGYTF
>TRBV24-1|.|TRBJ2-2|TRBD2
TGTGCCACCCAAGGGAGGGACAACACCGGGGAGCTGTTTTTT
CATQGRDNTGELFF
>TRBV9|.|TRBJ2-2|.
TGTGCCAGCAGCAGTAACCCAAGGTATGCGAACACCGGGGAGCTGTTTTTT
CASSSNPRYANTGELFF
>TRBV5-1|.|TRBJ2-2|.
TGCGCCAGCAGCCCCCGGACAGTGGGAAACACCGGGGAGCTGTTTTTT
CASSPRTVGNTGELFF
>TRBV3-1/TRBV3-2|once|TRBJ1-2|TRBD1
TGTGCCAGCAGCCTCCGGGACAGGGACCACTATGGCTACACCTTC
CASSLRDRDHYGYTF
>TRBV28|.|TRBJ2-7|.
TGTGCCAGCAGAGAAACAGGATCGGGCGAGCAGTACTTC
CASRETGSGEQYF
>TRBV27|once|TRBJ1-1|.
TGTGCCAGCAGTTTCTCATGGACACAGAACACTGAAGCTTTCTTT
CASSFSWTQNTEAFF
>TRBV5-4|.|TRBJ2-2|.
TGTGCAACCCGCCAGGGACAGGGAATAGCGGGGGCCCACACCGGGGAGCTGTTTTTT
CATRQGQGIAGAHTGELFF
>TRBV7-2|.|TRBJ1-1|.
TGTGCCAGCAGCTTCACCGGGGTCGGTGCTTTCTTT
CASSFTGVGAFF
>TRBV24-1|once|TRBJ1-1|.
TGTGCCACCAGCAGTATGACAGGAGAAGCTTTCTTT
CATSSMTGEAFF
>TRBV6-5|.|TRBJ1-5|.
TGTGCCAGCAGCCCCCGAGCGGTTAGCAATCAGCCCCAGCATTTT
CASSPRAVSNQPQHF
>TRBV19|.|TRBJ1-1|.
TGTGCCAGTAGTATTATCTTCGCGGGTGGCACTGAAGCTTTCTTT
CASSIIFAGGTEAFF
>TRBV9|.|TRBJ1-5|.
TGTGCCTCCCGGGACGTTAGCAATCAGCCCCAGCATTTT
CASRDVSNQPQHF